These T cell receptor beta chains were read from a single sample in a study of cytomegalovirus exposure and HLA in healthy donors. TCRdb keeps only in-frame clones here, not all; method: immunoSEQ multiplex PCR. This sample has about 150,000 clones, with 73% found just once. The sample was PBMCs. The receptor source for this set is a woman between 18 and 30 years old in good health and CMV-seronegative. Both conserved end residues are part of each CDR3. Each record gives: V gene, D gene, clone size, CDR3 length, J gene, CDR3 DNA, CDR3 protein. D genes are given only for firm matches. Clone size is shown for a subset of rows, as once, few, many or a class of expanded clone.

v_gene: TRBV7-9; d_gene: TRBD2; abundance: few; len: 17; j_gene: TRBJ2-1; CDR3nt: TGTGCCAGCAGCTTAGCGACGGGAGGGGCCCGTTACAATGAGCAGTTCTTC; CDR3aa: CASSLATGGARYNEQFF
v_gene: TRBV28; d_gene: -; abundance: -; len: 13; j_gene: TRBJ1-5; CDR3nt: TGTGCCAGCACCAACACCGGGGGTTGGCCCCAGCATTTT; CDR3aa: CASTNTGGWPQHF
v_gene: TRBV11-2; d_gene: -; abundance: -; len: 12; j_gene: TRBJ2-1; CDR3nt: TGTGCCAGCAGCTTAGAGGGCCTCGAGCAGTTCTTC; CDR3aa: CASSLEGLEQFF
v_gene: TRBV21-1; d_gene: -; abundance: -; len: 19; j_gene: TRBJ1-1; CDR3nt: TGTGCCAGCAGCAAAACTCTCTGGGGCCCTCCGCCTTTGAACACTGAAGCTTTCTTT; CDR3aa: CASSKTLWGPPPLNTEAFF
v_gene: TRBV7-2; d_gene: -; abundance: -; len: 15; j_gene: TRBJ1-3; CDR3nt: TGTGCCAGCAGCCCGCAGTGGGGCATTGGAAACACCATATATTTT; CDR3aa: CASSPQWGIGNTIYF
v_gene: TRBV2; d_gene: -; abundance: -; len: 14; j_gene: TRBJ1-3; CDR3nt: TGTGCCAGCTACTCGGGGGGCGCCGGAAACACCATATATTTT; CDR3aa: CASYSGGAGNTIYF
v_gene: TRBV4-2; d_gene: -; abundance: few; len: 16; j_gene: TRBJ2-7; CDR3nt: TGTGCCAGCAGCCAAGCCGCGAGACAGGCGTCCTACGAGCAGTACTTC; CDR3aa: CASSQAARQASYEQYF
v_gene: TRBV28; d_gene: TRBD1; abundance: -; len: 13; j_gene: TRBJ1-2; CDR3nt: TGTGCCAGCAGTTTGGGGACAGGGTATGGCTACACCTTC; CDR3aa: CASSLGTGYGYTF
v_gene: TRBV6-5; d_gene: -; abundance: few; len: 13; j_gene: TRBJ1-1; CDR3nt: TGTGCCAGCAGCCCCACCGGGTACACTGAAGCTTTCTTT; CDR3aa: CASSPTGYTEAFF
v_gene: TRBV7-9; d_gene: -; abundance: -; len: 13; j_gene: TRBJ1-4; CDR3nt: TGTGCCAGCCAGGGTCAAGCTAATGAAAAACTGTTTTTT; CDR3aa: CASQGQANEKLFF
v_gene: TRBV6-5; d_gene: TRBD2; abundance: -; len: 13; j_gene: TRBJ2-3; CDR3nt: TGTGCCAGCAGGCCCGGGGGGGTAGATACGCAGTATTTT; CDR3aa: CASRPGGVDTQYF
v_gene: TRBV28; d_gene: TRBD1; abundance: -; len: 15; j_gene: TRBJ1-4; CDR3nt: TGTGCCAGCAGTCCCGGGGACAGGGGGCATGAAAAACTGTTTTTT; CDR3aa: CASSPGDRGHEKLFF
v_gene: TRBV4-1; d_gene: TRBD1; abundance: -; len: 16; j_gene: TRBJ2-6; CDR3nt: TGCGCCAGCAGCCAAGTGGGGACAGCTGGGGCCAACGTCCTGACTTTC; CDR3aa: CASSQVGTAGANVLTF
v_gene: TRBV9; d_gene: -; abundance: -; len: 14; j_gene: TRBJ1-1; CDR3nt: TGTGCCAGCAGCCCAGAACGCTCGAACACTGAAGCTTTCTTT; CDR3aa: CASSPERSNTEAFF
v_gene: TRBV19; d_gene: -; abundance: -; len: 15; j_gene: TRBJ1-6; CDR3nt: TGTGCCAGTAGTATACAGAGGGGACTTAATTCACCCCTCCACTTT; CDR3aa: CASSIQRGLNSPLHF
v_gene: TRBV27; d_gene: -; abundance: once; len: 14; j_gene: TRBJ2-7; CDR3nt: TGTGCCAGCAGCTGGGGCCCGAGCTCCTACGAGCAGTACTTC; CDR3aa: CASSWGPSSYEQYF
v_gene: TRBV28; d_gene: TRBD2; abundance: -; len: 15; j_gene: TRBJ2-1; CDR3nt: TGTGCCAGCAGTTCAAGACTAGCGCTGGGCAATGAGCAGTTCTTC; CDR3aa: CASSSRLALGNEQFF
v_gene: TRBV4-1; d_gene: -; abundance: few; len: 16; j_gene: TRBJ2-1; CDR3nt: TGCGCCAGCAGCCCCGACTCAGCGGAGAATTACAATGAGCAGTTCTTC; CDR3aa: CASSPDSAENYNEQFF
v_gene: TRBV5-4; d_gene: TRBD1; abundance: few; len: 16; j_gene: TRBJ1-2; CDR3nt: TGTGCCAGCAGCCTAGGGACAGGGTCTTACTACTATGGCTACACCTTC; CDR3aa: CASSLGTGSYYYGYTF
v_gene: TRBV2; d_gene: TRBD1; abundance: -; len: 16; j_gene: TRBJ1-1; CDR3nt: TGTGCCAGCAGTGTGGGCGGACAGGGGGGGAACACTGAAGCTTTCTTT; CDR3aa: CASSVGGQGGNTEAFF
v_gene: TRBV14; d_gene: TRBD1; abundance: -; len: 13; j_gene: TRBJ1-2; CDR3nt: TGTGCCAGCAGTGACAGGGGATCCTATGGCTACACCTTC; CDR3aa: CASSDRGSYGYTF
v_gene: TRBV7-2; d_gene: TRBD1; abundance: -; len: 15; j_gene: TRBJ2-4; CDR3nt: TGTGCCAGCAGCTCGTCGCAGGGGGCAGGGAACATTCAGTACTTC; CDR3aa: CASSSSQGAGNIQYF
v_gene: TRBV7-9; d_gene: -; abundance: -; len: 14; j_gene: TRBJ1-4; CDR3nt: TGTGCCAGCAGCTATGACAGAGATAATGAAAAACTGTTTTTT; CDR3aa: CASSYDRDNEKLFF
v_gene: TRBV30; d_gene: -; abundance: -; len: 16; j_gene: TRBJ1-5; CDR3nt: TGTGCCTGGAGTCCAGGGTTTTCATACGGCAATCAGCCCCAGCATTTT; CDR3aa: CAWSPGFSYGNQPQHF
v_gene: TRBV7-9; d_gene: -; abundance: -; len: 13; j_gene: TRBJ1-3; CDR3nt: TGTGCCAGCGTCGGGAGATCTGGAAACACCATATATTTT; CDR3aa: CASVGRSGNTIYF